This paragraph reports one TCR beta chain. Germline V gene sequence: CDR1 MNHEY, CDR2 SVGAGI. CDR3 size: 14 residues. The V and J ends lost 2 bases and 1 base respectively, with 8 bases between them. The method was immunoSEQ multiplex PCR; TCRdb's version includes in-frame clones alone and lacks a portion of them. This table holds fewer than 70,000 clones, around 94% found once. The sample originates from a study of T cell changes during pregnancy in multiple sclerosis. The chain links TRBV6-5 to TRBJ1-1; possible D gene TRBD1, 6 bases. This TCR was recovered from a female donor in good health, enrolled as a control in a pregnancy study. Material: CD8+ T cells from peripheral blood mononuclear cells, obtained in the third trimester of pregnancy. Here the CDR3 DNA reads TGTGCCAGCAGTTACGTGACAGGGAACACTGAAGCTTTCTTT. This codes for CASSYVTGNTEAFF.